These 21 T cell receptor beta chains share one sample of origin, sequenced in a study of cytomegalovirus exposure and HLA in healthy donors. The PCR was carried out with 60 Vbeta primers and 13 Jbeta primers. Profiled with immunoSEQ multiplex PCR; TCRdb holds only in-frame clones, not every one. The sample lists roughly 140,000 clones, approximately 79% occurring once. Sequenced material: PBMCs. The receptors come from a woman aged 25-40 years in good health and CMV-seronegative.

J is TRBJ2-1 and V is TRBV9; 10 bases map to TRBD2. Germline CDR1 SGDLS, CDR2 YYNGEE. This CDR3 has 16 residues. V shed 4 bases, J shed 8 bases, and the junction held 12 bases outside the gene matches. The CDR3 spells CASSPRASGGAYEQFF. The CDR3 nucleotides read TGTGCCAGCAGCCCTAGGGCCAGCGGGGGGGCCTATGAGCAGTTCTTC.

The genes are TRBV6-5 and TRBJ2-7, with 8 positions matching TRBD1. Per the germline V gene, CDR1 is MNHEY and CDR2 is SVGAGI. V shed 5 bases and J 5 bases; nucleotides not matched to a gene: 5. The CDR3 is made up of 13 amino acids. The DNA for the CDR3 is TGTGCCAGCAGTCTCGACAGGGGCCACGAGCAGTACTTC. This sequence encodes CASSLDRGHEQYF.

In this sample, this clone turned up once. This chain uses TRBV6-1 with TRBJ2-7, with D unresolved. The germline gives CDR1 MNHNS, CDR2 SASEGT. V gave up 8 bases and J gave up 0 bases, with 8 bases separating them. This CDR3 region has 12 residues. The CDR3 sequence is CASSPYSYEQYF. The CDR3 nucleotides read TGTGCCAGCTCCCCGTACTCCTACGAGCAGTACTTC.

CDR3 nucleotides: TGCAGCGTTGACGTAGAACCCGGGACAGGGGGCTGGTATGGCTACACCTTC. The encoded protein is CSVDVEPGTGGWYGYTF. The J gene is TRBJ1-2, the V gene TRBV29-1; 12 nucleotides line up with TRBD1. J gave up 5 bases and V 3 bases, and 13 bases lay outside the gene matches. Germline values: CDR1 SQVTM, CDR2 ANQGSEA. The CDR3 contains 17 residues.

This chain connects TRBV25-1 to TRBJ1-1; D uncertain. Germline V gives CDR1 MGHDK, CDR2 SYGVNS. The CDR3 has 12 amino acids. Trimming cost V 4 bases and J 1 base, with 4 bases left between them. The CDR3 sequence: CASSGGNTEAFF. The CDR3 DNA follows: TGTGCCAGCAGTGGCGGGAACACTGAAGCTTTCTTT.

This clone was observed a handful of times. The chain carries TRBV4-1 and TRBJ2-5; 9 nucleotides match TRBD1. Germline CDR1 is MGHRA and CDR2 is YSYEKL. This CDR3 has 20 residues. The J segment lost 1 base and the V segment lost 0 bases, leaving 15 bases of the junction unmatched. CDR3 coding DNA: TGCGCCAGCAGCCAAGAGAGGAGTGCCGGGACAGGGAGTTTCCAAGAGACCCAGTACTTC. Protein sequence: CASSQERSAGTGSFQETQYF.

The gene calls are TRBV6-1 and TRBJ2-2; TRBD2 matches 13 bases. CDR1 MNHNS and CDR2 SASEGT come from the germline V gene. Trimming took 2 bases from V and 0 from J; bases not matched to a gene: 6. The CDR3 runs to 19 residues. The CDR3 reads CASSEWGLAGTSNTGELFF. CDR3 nucleotides: TGTGCCAGCAGTGAATGGGGACTAGCGGGGACGTCGAACACCGGGGAGCTGTTTTTT.

V gene TRBV6-1 combines with J gene TRBJ2-4; D not certain. From germline, CDR1 is MNHNS and CDR2 SASEGT. This CDR3 is built from 14 residues. The V end was cut by 10 bases, the J end by 1 base, with 14 bases between. The CDR3 loop reads CAIRPTGAKNIQYF. The CDR3 bases are TGTGCCATCCGCCCGACCGGGGCCAAAAACATTCAGTACTTC.

This chain links TRBV5-4 with TRBJ2-1, with 9 bases matching TRBD2. This CDR3 is 15 amino acids long. J was trimmed by 7 bases and V by 0 bases; bases with no gene match: 5. Per the germline V gene, CDR1 is SGHNT and CDR2 is YYREEE (reference sequence). The CDR3 loop reads CASSLERGAGNEQFF. CDR3 DNA sequence: TGTGCCAGCAGCTTGGAGCGGGGGGCTGGGAATGAGCAGTTCTTC.

This clone was counted a few times. The genes are TRBV7-2 and TRBJ2-7; D might be TRBD1 (5 bases). The germline V gene encodes CDR1 SGHTA and CDR2 FQGNSA. This CDR3 is 14 amino acids long. Trimming left V 5 bases short and J 1 base short, with 12 bases between. CDR3 in DNA: TGTGCCAGCAGCCCTTTGACAGTTTCCTACGAGCAGTACTTC. Translated, it gives CASSPLTVSYEQYF.

The chain is built from TRBV6-1 and TRBJ1-6; 9 nucleotides match TRBD1. Germline CDR1 MNHNS, CDR2 SASEGT. The junction had 8 bases not matched to a gene; V was cut back by 4 bases and J by 10 bases. This CDR3 contains 15 residues. In DNA, the CDR3 is TGTGCCAGCAGTGTTAGGACAGGGGAAGGATCACCCCTCCACTTT. Translated, it gives CASSVRTGEGSPLHF.

V and J are TRBV2 and TRBJ2-1; 13 nucleotides line up with TRBD2. Germline V lookup: CDR1 SNHLY, CDR2 FYNNEI. Trimming took 7 bases from V and 7 from J; bases not matched to a gene: 7. This CDR3 spans 15 amino acids. The CDR3 protein is CASTTSGGAGNEQFF. As DNA, the CDR3 is TGTGCCAGCACAACTAGCGGGGGGGCTGGGAATGAGCAGTTCTTC.

This sequence joins TRBV2 and TRBJ2-1, with 7 bases lining up with TRBD2. The CDR3 totals 16 residues. Per the germline V gene, CDR1 is SNHLY and CDR2 is FYNNEI. Trimming removed 7 bases from V and 2 bases from J; junction bases left unmatched: 11. CDR3 in amino acids: CASMGSGERTYNEQFF. The CDR3 DNA reads as TGTGCCAGCATGGGGAGCGGGGAAAGGACCTACAATGAGCAGTTCTTC. Supplemented by reference TRBV2 and TRBJ2-1, the full variable domain reads EPEVTQTPSHQVTQMGQEVILRCVPISNHLYFYWYRQILGQKVEFLVSFYNNEISEKSEIFDDQFSVERPDGSNFTLKIRSTKLEDSAMYFCASMGSGERTYNEQFFGPGTRLTVL.

J is TRBJ2-3 and V is TRBV9; 9 bases align to TRBD2. CDR1 and CDR2 (germline): SGDLS, YYNGEE. The CDR3 totals 16 residues. The V segment lost 5 bases and the J segment 6 bases; nucleotides outside the gene matches: 13. The CDR3 region has the DNA TGTGCCAGCAGTCGTGATAATAGCGGGGGAGGGGATACGCAGTATTTT. This sequence encodes CASSRDNSGGGDTQYF.

The chain links TRBV5-4 to TRBJ1-2, with D possibly matching TRBD1 (5 bases). With 4 bases removed from V and 6 bases from J, the gap between germline ends came to 16 bases. This CDR3 region has 14 residues. The V gene's germline CDR1 is SGHNT and CDR2 YYREEE (reference sequence). DNA for the CDR3: TGTGCCAGCAGCCCGGGGGAAATGGGGGATGGCTACACCTTC. It is translated as CASSPGEMGDGYTF.

This clone occurred a few times. V is TRBV6-4 and J is TRBJ1-1, with D possibly TRBD1 on 6 matching bases. CDR1 and CDR2 from the germline V gene are MRHNA and SNTAGT. V lost 2 bases, J lost 1 base, and 14 bases lay in between. CDR3 length equals 16 residues. CDR3 sequence (DNA): TGTGCCAGCAGTGACAACCCGGCGACAGGGAACACTGAAGCTTTCTTT. Translated: CASSDNPATGNTEAFF.

The V gene is TRBV5-1, the J gene TRBJ1-1; D is ambiguous. Germline loops: CDR1 SGHRS, CDR2 YFSETQ. The V gene lost 1 base and the J gene lost 2 bases, with 9 bases spanning the gap. The CDR3 is 14 amino acids. The CDR3 region is CASSLLAGNTEAFF. The CDR3 DNA sequence: TGCGCCAGCAGCTTGTTAGCCGGCAACACTGAAGCTTTCTTT.

The rearrangement uses TRBV7-2 and TRBJ2-5; D uncertain. Between the trimmed V and J ends, which lost 4 bases and 7 bases, there was a span of 10 bases. Germline values: CDR1 SGHTA, CDR2 FQGNSA. CDR3 length: 12 residues. Written as DNA, the CDR3 is TGTGCCAGCAGCTCCGATTGGGCGACCCAGTACTTC. Protein product: CASSSDWATQYF. The full variable domain, in which reference TRBV7-2 and TRBJ2-5 provide the parts outside the CDR3, is GAGVSQSPSNKVTEKGKDVELRCDPISGHTALYWYRQSLGQGLEFLIYFQGNSAPDKSGLPSDRFSAERTGGSVSTLTIQRTQQEDSAVYLCASSSDWATQYFGPGTRLLVL.

The CDR3 protein is CASSFRENYGYTF. The DNA for the CDR3 is TGTGCCAGCAGTTTCAGGGAAAACTATGGCTACACCTTC. This chain links TRBV27 with TRBJ1-2, with D possibly being TRBD1 (5 bases). This CDR3 is 13 amino acids long. Germline V gene sequence: CDR1 MNHEY, CDR2 SMNVEV (reference sequence). Trimming stripped 3 bases from V and 2 bases from J, with 7 bases between.

The chain couples TRBV5-1 to TRBJ2-1, with 8 bases matching TRBD1. After removal of 0 bases from V and 6 bases from J, the junction contained 11 bases not matched to a gene. There are 17 residues in the CDR3. The germline V gene has CDR1 SGHRS and CDR2 YFSETQ. The CDR3 DNA reads TGCGCCAGCAGCTTGGGTCCGGACAGGGAAGTGGGCAATGAGCAGTTCTTC. Protein product: CASSLGPDREVGNEQFF.

This clone has just a few counts. The chain combines TRBV28 with TRBJ2-3; a possible D gene is TRBD2 (7 bases). V was shortened by 6 bases and J by 1 base, with 14 bases between the two germline ends. The CDR3 consists of 15 residues. Germline loops: CDR1 MDHEN, CDR2 SYDVKM. This chain's CDR3 is CASSRGGAGTDTQYF. In DNA, the CDR3 is TGTGCCAGCAGCCGTGGGGGGGCGGGCACAGATACGCAGTATTTT.